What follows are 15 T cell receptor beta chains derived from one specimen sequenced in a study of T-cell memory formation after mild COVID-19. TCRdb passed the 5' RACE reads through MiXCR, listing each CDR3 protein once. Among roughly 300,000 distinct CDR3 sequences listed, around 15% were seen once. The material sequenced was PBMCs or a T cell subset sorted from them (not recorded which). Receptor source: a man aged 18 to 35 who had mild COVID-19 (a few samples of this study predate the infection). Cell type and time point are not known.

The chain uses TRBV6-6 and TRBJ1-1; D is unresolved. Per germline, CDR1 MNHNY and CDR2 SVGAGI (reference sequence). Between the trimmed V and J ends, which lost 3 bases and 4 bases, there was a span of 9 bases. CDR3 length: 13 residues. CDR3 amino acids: CASSYGERTEAFF. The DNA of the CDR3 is TGTGCCAGCAGTTATGGGGAGCGCACTGAAGCTTTCTTT.

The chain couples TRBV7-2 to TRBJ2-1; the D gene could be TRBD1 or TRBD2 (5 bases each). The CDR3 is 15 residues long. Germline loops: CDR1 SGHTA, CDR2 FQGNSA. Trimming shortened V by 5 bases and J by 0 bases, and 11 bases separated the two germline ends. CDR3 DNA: TGTGCCAGCAGCCGCTTGGGACCCTCCTACAATGAGCAGTTCTTC. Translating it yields CASSRLGPSYNEQFF.

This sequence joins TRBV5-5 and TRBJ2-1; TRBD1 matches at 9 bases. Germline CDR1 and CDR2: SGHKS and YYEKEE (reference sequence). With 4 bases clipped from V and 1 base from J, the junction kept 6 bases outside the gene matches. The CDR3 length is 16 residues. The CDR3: CASSNTGTGSYNEQFF. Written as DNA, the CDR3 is TGTGCCAGCAGCAACACCGGGACAGGGTCCTACAATGAGCAGTTCTTC.

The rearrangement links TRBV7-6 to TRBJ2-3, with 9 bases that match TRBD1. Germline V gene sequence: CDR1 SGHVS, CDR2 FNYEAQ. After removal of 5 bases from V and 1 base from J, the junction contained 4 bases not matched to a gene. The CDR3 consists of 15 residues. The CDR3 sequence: CASSDGQGRTDTQYF. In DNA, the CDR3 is TGTGCCAGCAGCGACGGACAGGGGCGCACAGATACGCAGTATTTT.

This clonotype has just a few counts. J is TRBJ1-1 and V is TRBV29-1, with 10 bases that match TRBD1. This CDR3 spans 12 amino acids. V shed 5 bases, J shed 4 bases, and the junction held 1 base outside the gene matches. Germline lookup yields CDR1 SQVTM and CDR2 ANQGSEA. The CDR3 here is CSVRTGGTEAFF. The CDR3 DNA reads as TGCAGCGTTCGGACAGGGGGCACTGAAGCTTTCTTT.

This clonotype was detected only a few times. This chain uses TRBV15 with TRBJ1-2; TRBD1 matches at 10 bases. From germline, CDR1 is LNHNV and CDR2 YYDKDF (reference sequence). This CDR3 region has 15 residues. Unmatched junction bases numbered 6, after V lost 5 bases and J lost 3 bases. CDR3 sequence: CATSLWGQGHYGYTF. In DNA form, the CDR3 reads TGTGCCACCAGCTTATGGGGACAGGGGCACTATGGCTACACCTTC.

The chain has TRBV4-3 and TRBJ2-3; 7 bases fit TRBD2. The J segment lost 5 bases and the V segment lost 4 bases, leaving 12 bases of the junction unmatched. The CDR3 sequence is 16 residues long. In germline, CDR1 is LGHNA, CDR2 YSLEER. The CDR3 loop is CASSRTLTSRGDTQYF. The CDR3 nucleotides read TGCGCCAGCAGCCGGACCCTGACTAGCAGAGGAGATACGCAGTATTTT.

The CDR3 DNA sequence: TGTGCCAGCAGCCCACAGGGGGCACGCTACAATGAGCAGTTCTTC. Translating it yields CASSPQGARYNEQFF. The rearrangement uses TRBV14 and TRBJ2-1, with TRBD1 matching 9 bases. Germline V gene sequence: CDR1 SGHDN, CDR2 FVKESK. Unmatched junction bases numbered 4, after V lost 4 bases and J lost 3 bases. This CDR3 has 15 residues.

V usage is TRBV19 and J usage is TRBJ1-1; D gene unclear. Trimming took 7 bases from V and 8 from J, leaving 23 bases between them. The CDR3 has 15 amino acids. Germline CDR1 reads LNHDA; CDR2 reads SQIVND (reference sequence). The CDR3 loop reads CASTPTAGDASEAFF. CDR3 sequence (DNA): TGTGCCAGTACCCCCACGGCCGGAGACGCGTCGGAAGCTTTCTTT.

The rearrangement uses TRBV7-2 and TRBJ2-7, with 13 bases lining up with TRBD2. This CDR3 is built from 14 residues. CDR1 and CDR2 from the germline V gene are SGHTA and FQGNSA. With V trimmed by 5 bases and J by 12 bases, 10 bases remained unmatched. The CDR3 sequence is CASSARLAGGLMYV. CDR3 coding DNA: TGTGCCAGCAGCGCCCGACTAGCGGGGGGCCTCATGTACGTC.

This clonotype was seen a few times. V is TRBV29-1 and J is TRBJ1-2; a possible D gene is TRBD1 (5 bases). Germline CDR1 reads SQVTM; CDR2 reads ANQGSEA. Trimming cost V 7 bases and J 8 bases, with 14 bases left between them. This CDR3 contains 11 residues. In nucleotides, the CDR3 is TGCAGCGGACGGATGGGGGACGGCTACACCTTC. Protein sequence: CSGRMGDGYTF.

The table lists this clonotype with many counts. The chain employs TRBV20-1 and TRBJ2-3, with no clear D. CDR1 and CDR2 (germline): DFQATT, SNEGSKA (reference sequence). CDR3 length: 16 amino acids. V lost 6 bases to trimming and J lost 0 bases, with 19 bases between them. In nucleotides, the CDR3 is TGCAGTGCCGAGGCACGCTCACGAAAAAGCACAGATACGCAGTATTTT. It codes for CSAEARSRKSTDTQYF.

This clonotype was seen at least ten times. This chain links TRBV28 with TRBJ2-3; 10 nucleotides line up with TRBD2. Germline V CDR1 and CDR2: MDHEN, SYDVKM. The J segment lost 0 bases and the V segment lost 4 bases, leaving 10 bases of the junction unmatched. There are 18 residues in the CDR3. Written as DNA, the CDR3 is TGTGCCAGCAGTTATCCACCTAGCGGGGGCCTCAGCACAGATACGCAGTATTTT. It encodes CASSYPPSGGLSTDTQYF.

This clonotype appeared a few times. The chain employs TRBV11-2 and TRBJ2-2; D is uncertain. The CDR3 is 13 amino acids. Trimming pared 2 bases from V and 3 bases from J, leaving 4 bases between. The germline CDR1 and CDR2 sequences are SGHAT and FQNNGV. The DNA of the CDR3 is TGTGCCAGCAGCTTAAGGCACACCGGGGAGCTGTTTTTT. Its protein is CASSLRHTGELFF.

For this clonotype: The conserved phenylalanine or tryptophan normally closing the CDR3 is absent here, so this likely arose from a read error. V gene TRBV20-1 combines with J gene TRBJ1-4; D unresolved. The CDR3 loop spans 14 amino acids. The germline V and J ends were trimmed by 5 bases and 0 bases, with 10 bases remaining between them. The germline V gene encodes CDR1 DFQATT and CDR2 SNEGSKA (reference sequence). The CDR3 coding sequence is TGCAGTGCTGGAGGAGAGTCAACTAATGAAAAACTGTTTTCT. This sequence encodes CSAGGESTNEKLFS.